This T cell receptor beta chain was documented in a study of blood T cell repertoires in COVID-19. Study-wide context: Acute-phase and convalescent COVID-19 samples originated in the United States, Italy and Spain. The analysed material was cDNA or gDNA that came from T cells, B-cell-depleted T cells, or PBMCs.

In the authors' workflow: Estimation of nucleated cell counts was performed using reference gene primer amplification. Sequenced by immunoSEQ multiplex PCR; TCRdb stores in-frame clones only, minus some. Clone size and V and J calls were adopted from that table, with D and trimming inferred from the DNA. The sample records more than 140,000 clones, about 86% being singletons. This CDR3 is 18 amino acids long. Germline CDR1 is SGHAT and CDR2 is FQNNGV. Losses at the gene ends were 4 bases for V and 0 bases for J; bases not matched to a gene: 11. This receptor was identified in a woman in her fifties or sixties with acute or convalescent COVID-19. Sample: peripheral blood. The chain links TRBV11-2 to TRBJ2-2; TRBD2 matches 7 bases. The CDR3 DNA follows: TGTGCCAGCAGCTCGGCCGTGGGGGGGACGTCGAACACCGGGGAGCTGTTTTTT. Protein: CASSSAVGGTSNTGELFF.